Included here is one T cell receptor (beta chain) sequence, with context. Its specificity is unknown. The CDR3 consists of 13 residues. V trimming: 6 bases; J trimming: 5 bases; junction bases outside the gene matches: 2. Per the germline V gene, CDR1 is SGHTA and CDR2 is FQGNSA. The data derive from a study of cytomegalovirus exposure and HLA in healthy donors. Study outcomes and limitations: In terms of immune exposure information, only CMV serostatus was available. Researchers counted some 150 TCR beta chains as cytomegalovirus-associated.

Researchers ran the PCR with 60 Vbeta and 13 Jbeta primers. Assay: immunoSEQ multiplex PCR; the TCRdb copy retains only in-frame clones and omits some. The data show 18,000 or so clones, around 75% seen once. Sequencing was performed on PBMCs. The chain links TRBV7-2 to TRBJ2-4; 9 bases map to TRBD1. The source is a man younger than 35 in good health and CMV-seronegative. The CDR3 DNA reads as TGTGCCAGCAGTCACAGGGGGCAAAACATTCAGTACTTC. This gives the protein CASSHRGQNIQYF.